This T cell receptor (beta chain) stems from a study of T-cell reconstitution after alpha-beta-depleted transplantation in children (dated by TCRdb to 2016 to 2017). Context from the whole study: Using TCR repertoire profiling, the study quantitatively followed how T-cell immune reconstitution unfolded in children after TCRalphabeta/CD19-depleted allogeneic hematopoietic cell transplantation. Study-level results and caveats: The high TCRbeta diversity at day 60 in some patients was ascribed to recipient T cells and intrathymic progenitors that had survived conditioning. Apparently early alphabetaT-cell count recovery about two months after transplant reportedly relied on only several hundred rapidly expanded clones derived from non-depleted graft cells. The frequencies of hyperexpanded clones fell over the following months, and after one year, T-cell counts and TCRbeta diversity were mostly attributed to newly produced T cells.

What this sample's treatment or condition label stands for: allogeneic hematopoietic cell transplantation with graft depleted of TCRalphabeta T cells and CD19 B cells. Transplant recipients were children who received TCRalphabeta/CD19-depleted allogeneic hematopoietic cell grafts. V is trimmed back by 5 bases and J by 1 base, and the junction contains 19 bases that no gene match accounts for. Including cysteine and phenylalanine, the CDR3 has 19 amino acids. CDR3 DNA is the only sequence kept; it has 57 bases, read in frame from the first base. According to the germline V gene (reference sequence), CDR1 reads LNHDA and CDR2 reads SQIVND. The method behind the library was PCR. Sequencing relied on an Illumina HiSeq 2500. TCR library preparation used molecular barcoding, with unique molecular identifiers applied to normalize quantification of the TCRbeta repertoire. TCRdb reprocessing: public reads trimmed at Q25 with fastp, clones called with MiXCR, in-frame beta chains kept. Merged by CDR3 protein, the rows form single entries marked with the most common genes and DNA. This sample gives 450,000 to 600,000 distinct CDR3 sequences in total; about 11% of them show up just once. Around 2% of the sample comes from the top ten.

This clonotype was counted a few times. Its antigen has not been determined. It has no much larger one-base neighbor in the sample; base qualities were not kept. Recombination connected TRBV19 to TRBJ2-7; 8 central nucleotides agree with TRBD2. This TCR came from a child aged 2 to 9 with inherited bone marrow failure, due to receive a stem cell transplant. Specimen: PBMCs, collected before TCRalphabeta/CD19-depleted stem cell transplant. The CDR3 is CASSHDASFDTGGSYEQYF. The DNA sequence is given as TGTGCCAGTAGTCACGACGCATCTTTCGACACGGGAGGGTCCTACGAGCAGTACTTC.